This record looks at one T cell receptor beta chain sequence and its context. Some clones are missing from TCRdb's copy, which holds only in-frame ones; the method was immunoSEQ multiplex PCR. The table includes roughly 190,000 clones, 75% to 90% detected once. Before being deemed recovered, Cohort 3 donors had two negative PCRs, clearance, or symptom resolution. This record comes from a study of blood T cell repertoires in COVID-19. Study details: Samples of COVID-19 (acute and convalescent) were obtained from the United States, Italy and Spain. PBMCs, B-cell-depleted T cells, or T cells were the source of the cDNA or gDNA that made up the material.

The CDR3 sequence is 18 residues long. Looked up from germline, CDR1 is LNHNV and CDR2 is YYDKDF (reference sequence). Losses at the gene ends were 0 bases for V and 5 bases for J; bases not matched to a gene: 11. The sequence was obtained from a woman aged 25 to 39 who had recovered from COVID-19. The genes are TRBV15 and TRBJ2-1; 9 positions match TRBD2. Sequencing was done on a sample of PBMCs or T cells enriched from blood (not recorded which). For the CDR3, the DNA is TGTGCCACCAGCAGAGATATGACTAGCGGAGGGGTAAACAATGAGCAGTTCTTC. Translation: CATSRDMTSGGVNNEQFF. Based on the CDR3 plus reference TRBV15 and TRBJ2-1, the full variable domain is DAMVIQNPRYQVTQFGKPVTLSCSQTLNHNVMYWYQQKSSQAPKLLFHYYDKDFNNEADTPDNFQSRRPNTSFCFLDIRSPGLGDTAMYLCATSRDMTSGGVNNEQFFGPGTRLTVL.